The 7 T cell receptor beta chains listed next were all sequenced from one sample in a study of blood T cell repertoires in COVID-19. The table came from immunoSEQ multiplex PCR; TCRdb's copy has only in-frame clones and leaves some out. The profile shows 20,000 to 25,000 clones, about 91% of them singletons. The sequenced sample consisted of peripheral blood. The receptors come from a woman in her 70s with active COVID-19.

This clone was detected only a few times. The chain joins TRBV5-4 to TRBJ1-6; D might be TRBD1 (5 bases). V dropped 3 bases and J dropped 3 bases, with 13 bases sitting between them. CDR1 and CDR2 from the germline V gene are SGHNT and YYREEE (reference sequence). The CDR3 has 16 residues. The DNA of the CDR3 is TGTGCCAGCAGCTCCGGCCAGGGCAACTATAATTCACCCCTCCACTTT. Translated, it gives CASSSGQGNYNSPLHF.

Here the CDR3 DNA reads TGCGCCAGCAGCCAATGGGACAGGGTGGGCAATTCACCCCTCCACTTT. It is translated as CASSQWDRVGNSPLHF. This chain links TRBV4-1 with TRBJ1-6; 9 bases match TRBD1. Trimming took 2 bases from V and 7 from J; bases not matched to a gene: 6. Germline V CDR1 and CDR2: MGHRA, YSYEKL. This CDR3 region has 16 residues.

This chain links TRBV11-2 with TRBJ1-1; the D gene is possibly TRBD1 (5 bases). Germline loops: CDR1 SGHAT, CDR2 FQNNGV. This CDR3 has 14 amino acids. V gave up 2 bases and J gave up 1 base, with 8 bases separating them. The CDR3 region has the DNA TGTGCCAGCAGCTTATCCGGGGGGAACACTGAAGCTTTCTTT. Amino acids: CASSLSGGNTEAFF.

This clone came up once. This chain links TRBV6-5 with TRBJ1-3; D not resolved. The V end was cut by 2 bases, the J end by 0 bases, with 5 bases between. This CDR3 contains 14 residues. CDR1 MNHEY and CDR2 SVGAGI come from the germline V gene. The CDR3 spells CASSYRVSGNTIYF. CDR3 coding DNA: TGTGCCAGCAGTTACCGGGTCTCTGGAAACACCATATATTTT.

The chain carries TRBV5-1 and TRBJ2-1, with TRBD2 matching 8 bases. Germline CDR1 is SGHRS and CDR2 is YFSETQ. J was trimmed by 6 bases and V by 0 bases; bases with no gene match: 5. The CDR3 contains 15 residues. CDR3 in DNA: TGCGCCAGCAGCTTGGGACTAGCGTACGGCAATGAGCAGTTCTTC. Protein sequence: CASSLGLAYGNEQFF. Full variable domain (missing parts from reference TRBV5-1 and TRBJ2-1): KAGVTQTPRYLIKTRGQQVTLSCSPISGHRSVSWYQQTPGQGLQFLFEYFSETQRNKGNFPGRFSGRQFSNSRSEMNVSTLELGDSALYLCASSLGLAYGNEQFFGPGTRLTVL.

The rearrangement links TRBV5-1 to TRBJ1-2, with D possibly matching TRBD1 (5 bases). The CDR3 totals 13 residues. V was cut by 4 bases and J by 1 base, with 8 bases left in between. Germline V lookup: CDR1 SGHRS, CDR2 YFSETQ. The DNA for the CDR3 is TGCGCCAGCAGCCATGACAGTAACTATGGCTACACCTTC. It yields the protein CASSHDSNYGYTF.

The chain is built from TRBV6-5 and TRBJ2-5; 12 positions agree with TRBD2. There are 14 residues in the CDR3. The junction had 4 bases not matched to a gene; V was cut back by 6 bases and J by 5 bases. In germline, CDR1 is MNHEY, CDR2 SVGAGI. The CDR3 coding sequence is TGTGCCAGCAGATTCCTAGCGGGAGGGGAGACCCAGTACTTC. It is translated as CASRFLAGGETQYF.